Each of the 16 T cell receptor beta chains below was sequenced from the same sample in a study of T cells after yellow fever vaccination. TCRdb re-called the 5' RACE reads with MiXCR, one entry per CDR3 protein. This table has roughly 6,100 distinct CDR3 sequences, roughly 6% appearing once. The sequencing here drew on PBMCs, either bulk or a sorted T-cell subset (CD4+, CD8+, memory, or dextramer-sorted; not recorded which), taken more than 13 days after the first yellow fever vaccination. The receptors shown here come from a young man who received the YFV17D yellow fever vaccine.

This clonotype was detected many times. V and J are TRBV12-3 or TRBV12-4 and TRBJ2-1; maybe TRBD1 (6 bases). V was shortened by 5 bases and J by 9 bases, with 20 bases between the two germline ends. This CDR3 has 15 amino acids. CDR3 amino acids: CASSPVWGPYGEQFF. Written as DNA, the CDR3 is TGTGCCAGCAGTCCAGTCTGGGGGCCCTACGGTGAGCAGTTCTTC.

At least ten counts were recorded for this clonotype. The chain couples TRBV5-1 to TRBJ2-7; D perhaps matches TRBD1 (5 bases). This CDR3 has 15 residues. Trimming shortened V by 0 bases and J by 7 bases, and 17 bases separated the two germline ends. The germline CDR1 and CDR2 sequences are SGHRS and YFSETQ. The CDR3 sequence is CASSLEAGFGGEQYV. In DNA form, the CDR3 reads TGCGCCAGCAGCTTGGAGGCAGGGTTCGGTGGTGAGCAGTACGTC.

This clonotype was counted many times. The chain employs TRBV6-5 and TRBJ2-3, with D tentatively TRBD1 (6 bases). The CDR3 covers 17 residues. Germline-derived CDR1 and CDR2 are MNHEY and SVGAGI. Trimming shortened V by 3 bases and J by 4 bases, and 20 bases separated the two germline ends. The CDR3: CASSYGGPSLSPDTQYF. In DNA form, the CDR3 reads TGTGCCAGCAGTTATGGGGGCCCTTCTCTCAGTCCAGATACGCAGTATTTT.

This clonotype came up many times. This chain uses TRBV7-9 with TRBJ1-2; 8 nucleotides line up with TRBD1. Per germline, CDR1 SEHNR and CDR2 FQNEAQ (reference sequence). The J segment lost 3 bases and the V segment lost 5 bases, leaving 5 bases of the junction unmatched. The CDR3 length is 14 residues. The CDR3 coding sequence is TGTGCCAGCAGCCCCGGACAGGGTCACTATGGCTACACCTTC. Its translation: CASSPGQGHYGYTF.

This clonotype showed up just a few times. The chain employs TRBV5-5 and TRBJ2-1; D not resolved. Looked up from germline, CDR1 is SGHKS and CDR2 is YYEKEE (reference sequence). The CDR3 extends over 14 amino acids. V shed 8 bases and J shed 5 bases, with 17 bases lying between them. Here the CDR3 DNA reads TGTGCCAGGGGCCCCGAGCGACGGCACAATGAGCAGTTCTTC. It translates to CARGPERRHNEQFF.

This clonotype has at least ten counts. V gene TRBV12-3 or TRBV12-4 combines with J gene TRBJ1-3; no definite D call. CDR3 size: 14 residues. V lost 7 bases, J lost 2 bases, and 12 bases lay in between. CDR3 in amino acids: CASIYSLAGNTIYF. The CDR3, as DNA: TGTGCCAGCATTTATTCCCTGGCTGGAAACACCATATATTTT.

In the case of this clonotype: This may come from a read error, since a much larger clone is one base off. This sequence joins TRBV29-1 and TRBJ1-2, with 9 bases fitting TRBD1. V gave up 3 bases and J gave up 9 bases; unmatched junction bases: 8. The CDR3 has 13 amino acids. Germline values: CDR1 SQVTM, CDR2 ANQGSEA. CDR3 bases: TGCAGCGTTGAGTGGACAGGGGAGTATCGCTACACCTTC. Residues: CSVEWTGEYRYTF.

This clonotype was found many times. Germline is not matched at one junction end, which may reflect a read error. The rearrangement uses TRBV7-7 and TRBJ1-5; no reliable D call. In germline, CDR1 is SSHAT, CDR2 FNYEAQ (reference sequence). CDR3 length: 13 residues. The CDR3 here is CASSLNPNQPQHF. CDR3 bases: TGTGCTAGCAGCTTAAACCCAAATCAGCCCCAGCATTTT.

The chain uses TRBV6-5 and TRBJ1-1; D perhaps matches TRBD1 (5 bases). The CDR3 runs to 13 residues. Deletions cut 2 bases from V and 4 bases from J, with 8 bases between. Germline V gene sequence: CDR1 MNHEY, CDR2 SVGAGI. CDR3: CASSYRGGTEAFF. The CDR3 DNA reads as TGTGCCAGCAGTTACAGGGGAGGCACTGAAGCTTTCTTT.

This clonotype was seen ten or more times. This chain joins TRBV4-3 and TRBJ2-5; D possibly uses TRBD1 or TRBD2 (6 bases each). This CDR3 comprises 15 residues. Germline V gene data show CDR1 as LGHNA and CDR2 as YSLEER. The germline V and J ends were trimmed by 4 bases and 6 bases, with 18 bases remaining between them. The DNA for the CDR3 is TGCGCCAGCAGCCTCTACGGGGGCGGATTGCAGACCCAGTACTTC. The encoded protein is CASSLYGGGLQTQYF.

This clonotype was seen many times. The chain is built from TRBV7-9 and TRBJ1-5, with D maybe TRBD1 (6 bases). Trimming left V 4 bases short and J 3 bases short, with 16 bases between. Per the germline V gene, CDR1 is SEHNR and CDR2 is FQNEAQ (reference sequence). The CDR3 has 16 residues. CDR3 DNA: TGTGCCAGCAGCTCCTTGACAGGCGCCTCCAATCAGCCCCAGCATTTT. This translates into CASSSLTGASNQPQHF.

Ten or more counts support this clonotype. The DNA of the CDR3 is TGTGCCAGCAGCCCAAGCCGGGGAGGGAGCACTGAAGCTTTCTTT. It is translated as CASSPSRGGSTEAFF. The rearrangement links TRBV7-9 to TRBJ1-1, with D unresolved. The CDR3 totals 15 residues. Per germline, CDR1 SEHNR and CDR2 FQNEAQ (reference sequence). V was cut by 5 bases and J by 4 bases, with 17 bases left in between.

This clonotype was recorded many times. The rearrangement uses TRBV7-2 and TRBJ1-5; D call uncertain. V was shortened by 4 bases and J by 6 bases, with 13 bases between the two germline ends. Germline values: CDR1 SGHTA, CDR2 FQGNSA. The CDR3 is made up of 14 amino acids. CDR3 nucleotides: TGTGCCAGCAGCTCGGCCCCGAACGCTCAGCCCCAGCATTTT. Translation: CASSSAPNAQPQHF.

This rearrangement joins TRBV7-2 to TRBJ2-7, with a possible D match to TRBD1 (6 bases). Germline-derived CDR1 and CDR2 are SGHTA and FQGNSA. CDR3 length equals 12 residues. V was trimmed by 5 bases and J by 6 bases, leaving 11 bases between them. Here the CDR3 reads CASSASGAEQYV. DNA of the CDR3: TGTGCCAGCAGCGCCTCAGGGGCCGAGCAGTACGTC.

At least ten counts were recorded for this clonotype. V and J are TRBV4-1 and TRBJ2-2; D uncertain. V was pared by 1 base and J by 6 bases, with 9 bases between. This CDR3 spans 14 amino acids. Germline CDR1 MGHRA, CDR2 YSYEKL. The CDR3 nucleotides are TGCGCCAGCAGCCAAGTGTACGCGGCCGGGGAGCTGTTTTTT. Amino acids: CASSQVYAAGELFF.

In its sample, this clonotype was seen many times. The chain joins TRBV7-2 to TRBJ2-1; 7 positions match TRBD1. CDR1 is SGHTA, CDR2 FQGNSA, per germline. The V gene end was trimmed by 9 bases and the J gene end by 6 bases; junction bases not matched to a gene: 14. The CDR3 extends over 15 amino acids. The CDR3 bases are TGTGCCAGTGTTGCGAGAGGGGGCGGGTCCAATGAGCAGTTCTTC. This gives the protein CASVARGGGSNEQFF. Variable domain in full (rest from reference TRBV7-2 and TRBJ2-1): GAGVSQSPSNKVTEKGKDVELRCDPISGHTALYWYRQSLGQGLEFLIYFQGNSAPDKSGLPSDRFSAERTGGSVSTLTIQRTQQEDSAVYLCASVARGGGSNEQFFGPGTRLTVL.